This TCR beta chain was captured in a study of CD8 T cells in ankylosing spondylitis. Findings of the study overall: In peripheral blood, disease-linked CD8+ clones occurred at relatively low frequencies. Researchers reportedly found disease-linked clones significantly enriched in matched ankylosing spondylitis synovial fluid.

Making the TCR beta libraries involved quantitative 5'-RACE with molecular barcodes. TCRdb re-derived calls from the 5' RACE reads in MiXCR, one entry per CDR3 protein. The table shows 300,000 to 400,000 distinct CDR3 sequences, with roughly 10% occurring only once. Trimming shortened V by 6 bases and J by 3 bases, and 18 bases separated the two germline ends. The CDR3 has 16 residues. Germline lookup yields CDR1 KGHDR and CDR2 SFDVKD. This clonotype was detected ten times or more. Its antigen is still unknown. The sequenced sample was blood, either unsorted or a sorted T cell fraction (not recorded which). The receptor's source is a female donor with ankylosing spondylitis or in good health (not recorded which). The chain couples TRBV24-1 to TRBJ2-3; D is possibly TRBD2 (6 bases). The CDR3 sequence is CATSQGKGGGTDTQYF. The CDR3 DNA sequence: TGTGCCACCAGTCAGGGAAAGGGTGGAGGGACAGATACGCAGTATTTT.